This T cell receptor beta chain was found in a study of blood T cells in healthy people across ages. Study findings and constraints: PBMCs went unsorted, and a conclusive naive versus antigen-experienced comparison was therefore prevented.

Points on this clonotype: Its antigen is as yet unknown.

Per sample, a minimum of 7 million PBMCs were isolated. The germline gives CDR1 MDHEN, CDR2 SYDVKM. The length of the CDR3 is 12 residues. The V and J ends lost 5 bases and 9 bases respectively, with 13 bases between them. Primed by a sample-barcoded 5' primer and a J-beta primer mix, a second PCR proceeded for 7 to 11 cycles. One entry per CDR3 protein, called by TCRdb with MiXCR from the 5' RACE reads. Here the sample spans roughly 1.4 million distinct CDR3 sequences, almost 60% being singletons. What was sequenced was blood. This TCR came from a man aged 18 to 30 in good health. This chain uses TRBV28 with TRBJ2-5; D possibly corresponds to TRBD2 (5 bases). For the CDR3, the DNA is TGTGCCAGCAGTAACCTGAGGCGGGCCCAGTACTTC. It is translated as CASSNLRRAQYF.